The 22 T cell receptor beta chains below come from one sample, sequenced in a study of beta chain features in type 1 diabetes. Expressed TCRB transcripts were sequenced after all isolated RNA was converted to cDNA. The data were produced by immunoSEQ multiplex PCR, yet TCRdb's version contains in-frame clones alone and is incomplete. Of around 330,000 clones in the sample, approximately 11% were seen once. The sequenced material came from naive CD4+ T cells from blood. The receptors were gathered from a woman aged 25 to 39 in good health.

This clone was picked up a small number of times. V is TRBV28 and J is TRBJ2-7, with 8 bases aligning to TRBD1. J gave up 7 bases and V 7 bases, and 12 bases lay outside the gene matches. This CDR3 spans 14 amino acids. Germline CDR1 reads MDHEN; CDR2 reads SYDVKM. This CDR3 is CASTTPQGAGEQYF. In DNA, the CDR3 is TGTGCCAGCACCACCCCGCAGGGGGCAGGGGAGCAGTACTTC. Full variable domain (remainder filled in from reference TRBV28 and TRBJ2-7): DVKVTQSSRYLVKRTGEKVFLECVQDMDHENMFWYRQDPGLGLRLIYFSYDVKMKEKGDIPEGYSVSREKKERFSLILESASTNQTSMYLCASTTPQGAGEQYFGPGTRLTVT.

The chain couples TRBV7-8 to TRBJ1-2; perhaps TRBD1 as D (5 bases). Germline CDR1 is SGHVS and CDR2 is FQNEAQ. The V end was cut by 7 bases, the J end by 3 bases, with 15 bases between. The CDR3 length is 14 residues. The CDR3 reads CASTGHVKDYGYTF. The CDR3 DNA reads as TGTGCCAGCACAGGACACGTCAAAGACTATGGCTACACCTTC.

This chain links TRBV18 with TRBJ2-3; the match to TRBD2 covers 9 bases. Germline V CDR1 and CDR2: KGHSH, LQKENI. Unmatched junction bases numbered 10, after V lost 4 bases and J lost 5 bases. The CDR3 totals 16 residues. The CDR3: CASSLLSGRGEDTQYF. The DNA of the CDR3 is TGTGCCAGCTCACTCCTTAGCGGGAGAGGAGAAGATACGCAGTATTTT.

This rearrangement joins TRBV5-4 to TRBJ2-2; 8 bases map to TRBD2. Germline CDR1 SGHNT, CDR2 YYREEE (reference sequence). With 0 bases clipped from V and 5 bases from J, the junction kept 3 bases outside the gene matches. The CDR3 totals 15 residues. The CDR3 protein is CASSLGAGVTGELFF. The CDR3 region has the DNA TGTGCCAGCAGCTTGGGAGCGGGAGTTACCGGGGAGCTGTTTTTT.

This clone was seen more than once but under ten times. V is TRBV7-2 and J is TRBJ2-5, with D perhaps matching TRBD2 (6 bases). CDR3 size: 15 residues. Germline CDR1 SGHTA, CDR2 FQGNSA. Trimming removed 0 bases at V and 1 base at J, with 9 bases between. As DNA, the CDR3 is TGTGCCAGCAGCTTAGCCCGGACTATCCAAGAGACCCAGTACTTC. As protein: CASSLARTIQETQYF. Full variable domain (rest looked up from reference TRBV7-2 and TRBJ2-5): GAGVSQSPSNKVTEKGKDVELRCDPISGHTALYWYRQSLGQGLEFLIYFQGNSAPDKSGLPSDRFSAERTGGSVSTLTIQRTQQEDSAVYLCASSLARTIQETQYFGPGTRLLVL.

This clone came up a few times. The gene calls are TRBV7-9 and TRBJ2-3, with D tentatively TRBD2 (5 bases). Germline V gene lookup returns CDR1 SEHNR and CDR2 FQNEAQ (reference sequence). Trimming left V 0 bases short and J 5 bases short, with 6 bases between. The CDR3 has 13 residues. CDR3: CASSLAEGDTQYF. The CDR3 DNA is TGTGCCAGCAGCTTAGCTGAGGGAGATACGCAGTATTTT.

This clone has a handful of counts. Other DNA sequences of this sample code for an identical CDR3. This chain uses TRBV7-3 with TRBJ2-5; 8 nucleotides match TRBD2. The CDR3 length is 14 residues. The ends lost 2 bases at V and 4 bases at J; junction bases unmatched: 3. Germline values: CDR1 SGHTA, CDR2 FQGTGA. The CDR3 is CASSLAGGGETQYF. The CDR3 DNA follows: TGTGCCAGCAGCTTAGCGGGAGGCGGAGAGACCCAGTACTTC.

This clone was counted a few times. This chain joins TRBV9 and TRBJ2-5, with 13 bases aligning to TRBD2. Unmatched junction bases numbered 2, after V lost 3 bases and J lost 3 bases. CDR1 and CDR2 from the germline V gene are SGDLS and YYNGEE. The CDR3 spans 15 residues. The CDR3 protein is CASSGTSGREETQYF. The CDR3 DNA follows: TGTGCCAGCAGCGGGACTAGCGGGAGAGAAGAGACCCAGTACTTC.

CDR3 nucleotides: TGTGCCAGCAGCTTGAGCAGGGTCACTGAAGCTTTCTTT. This encodes CASSLSRVTEAFF. This rearrangement joins TRBV11-2 to TRBJ1-1; D is perhaps TRBD1 (5 bases). Germline CDR1 and CDR2: SGHAT and FQNNGV. This CDR3 is built from 13 residues. V was cut by 3 bases and J by 4 bases, with 9 bases left in between.

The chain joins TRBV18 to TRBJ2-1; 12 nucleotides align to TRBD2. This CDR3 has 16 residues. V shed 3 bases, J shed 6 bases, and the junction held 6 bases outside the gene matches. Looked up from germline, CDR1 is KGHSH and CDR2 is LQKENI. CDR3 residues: CASSPTSGSSGNEQFF. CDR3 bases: TGTGCCAGCTCACCGACTAGCGGGAGCTCGGGCAATGAGCAGTTCTTC.

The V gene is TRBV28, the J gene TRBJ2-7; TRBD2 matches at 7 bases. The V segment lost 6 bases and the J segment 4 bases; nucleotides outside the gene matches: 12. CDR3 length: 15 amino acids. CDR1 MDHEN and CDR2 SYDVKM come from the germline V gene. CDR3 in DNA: TGTGCCAGCAGCCCCGGGGGGAGGTATAGGTACGAGCAGTACTTC. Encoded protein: CASSPGGRYRYEQYF.

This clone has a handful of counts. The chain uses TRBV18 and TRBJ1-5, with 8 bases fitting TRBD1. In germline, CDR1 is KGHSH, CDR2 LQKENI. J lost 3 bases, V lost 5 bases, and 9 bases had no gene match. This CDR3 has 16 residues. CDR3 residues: CASSESGTGNNQPQHF. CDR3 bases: TGTGCCAGCTCAGAATCCGGGACAGGAAACAATCAGCCCCAGCATTTT.

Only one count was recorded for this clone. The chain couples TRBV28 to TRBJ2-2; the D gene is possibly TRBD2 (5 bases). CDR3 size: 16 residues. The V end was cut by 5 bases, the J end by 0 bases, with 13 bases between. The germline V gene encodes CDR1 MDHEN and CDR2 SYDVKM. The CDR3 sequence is CASSIRRPPNTGELFF. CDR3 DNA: TGTGCCAGCAGTATAAGGAGGCCTCCGAACACCGGGGAGCTGTTTTTT.

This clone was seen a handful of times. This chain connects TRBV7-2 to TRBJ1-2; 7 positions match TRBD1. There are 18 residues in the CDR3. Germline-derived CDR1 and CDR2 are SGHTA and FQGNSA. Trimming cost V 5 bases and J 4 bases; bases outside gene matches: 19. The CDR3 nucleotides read TGTGCCAGCAGCCCTCCCTTAGGGGGCGCCGTCAACTTCTATGGCTACACCTTC. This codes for CASSPPLGGAVNFYGYTF.

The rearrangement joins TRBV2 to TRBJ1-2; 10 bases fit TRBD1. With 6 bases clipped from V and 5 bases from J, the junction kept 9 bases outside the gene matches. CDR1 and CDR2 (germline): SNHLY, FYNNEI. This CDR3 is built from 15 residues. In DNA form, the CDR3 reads TGTGCCAGCAGGGAGATGACAGGGGGCGGATATGGCTACACCTTC. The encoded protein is CASREMTGGGYGYTF.

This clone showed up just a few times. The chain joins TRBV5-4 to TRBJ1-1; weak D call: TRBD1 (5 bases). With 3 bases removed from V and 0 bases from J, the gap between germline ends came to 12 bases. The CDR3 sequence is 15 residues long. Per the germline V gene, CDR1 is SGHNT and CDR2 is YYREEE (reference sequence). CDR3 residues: CASSSQTAMNTEAFF. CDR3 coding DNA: TGTGCCAGCAGCTCGCAGACAGCGATGAACACTGAAGCTTTCTTT.

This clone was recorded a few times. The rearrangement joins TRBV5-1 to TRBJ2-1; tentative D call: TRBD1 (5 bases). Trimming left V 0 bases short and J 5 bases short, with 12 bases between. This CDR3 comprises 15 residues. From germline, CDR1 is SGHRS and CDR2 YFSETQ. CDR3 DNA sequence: TGCGCCAGCAGCTTGGCCACGGTAGGGGACAATGAGCAGTTCTTC. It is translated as CASSLATVGDNEQFF.

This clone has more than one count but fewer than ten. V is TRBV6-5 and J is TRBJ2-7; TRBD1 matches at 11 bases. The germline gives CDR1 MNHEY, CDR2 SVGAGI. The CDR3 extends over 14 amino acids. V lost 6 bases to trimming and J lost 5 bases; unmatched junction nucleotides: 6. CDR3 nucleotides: TGTGCCAGCAGACGAGGACAGGGGGCCCACGAGCAGTACTTC. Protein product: CASRRGQGAHEQYF.

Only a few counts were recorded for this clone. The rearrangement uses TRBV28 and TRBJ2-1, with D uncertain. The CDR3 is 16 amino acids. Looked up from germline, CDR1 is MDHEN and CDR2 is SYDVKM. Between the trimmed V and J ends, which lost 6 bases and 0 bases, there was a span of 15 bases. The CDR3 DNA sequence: TGTGCCAGCAGCCCTCTTTTGGCGGCCTCCTACAATGAGCAGTTCTTC. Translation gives CASSPLLAASYNEQFF.

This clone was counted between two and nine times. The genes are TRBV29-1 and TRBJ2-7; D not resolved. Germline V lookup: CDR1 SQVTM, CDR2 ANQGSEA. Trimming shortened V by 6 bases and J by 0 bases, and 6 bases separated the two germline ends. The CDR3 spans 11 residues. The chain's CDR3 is CSVRSSYEQYF. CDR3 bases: TGCAGCGTGAGAAGCTCCTACGAGCAGTACTTC.

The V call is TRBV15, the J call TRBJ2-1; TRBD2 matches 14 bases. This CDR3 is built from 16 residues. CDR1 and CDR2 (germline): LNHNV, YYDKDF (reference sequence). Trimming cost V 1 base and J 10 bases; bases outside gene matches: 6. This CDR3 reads CATSRGLAGGPGEQFF. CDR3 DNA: TGTGCCACCAGCAGAGGACTAGCGGGAGGGCCGGGAGAGCAGTTCTTC.

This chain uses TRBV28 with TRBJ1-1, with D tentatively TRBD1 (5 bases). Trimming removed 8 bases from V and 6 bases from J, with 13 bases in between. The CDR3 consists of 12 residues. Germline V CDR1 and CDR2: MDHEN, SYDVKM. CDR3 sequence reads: CASSSGGSEAFF. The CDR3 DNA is TGTGCCAGCTCCTCGGGGGGTTCTGAAGCTTTCTTT.